This section outlines one T cell receptor beta chain sequence together with its context. Its antigen is unknown. This specimen belongs to a study of cytomegalovirus exposure and HLA in healthy donors. Study observations and caveats: A few V segments could not be told apart, such as TRBV6-2 and TRBV6-3, and were left out. Among the most significant clusters, several appeared linked to common viral pathogens in a later analysis.

Primers for the PCR totalled 60 Vbeta and 13 Jbeta. Measured with immunoSEQ multiplex PCR; TCRdb has only the in-frame clones, and not every one. Its table lists 150,000 to 200,000 clones. Looked up from germline, CDR1 is MGHRA and CDR2 is YSYEKL. Trimming took 3 bases from V and 0 from J; bases not matched to a gene: 3. The CDR3 has 15 amino acids. The chain uses TRBV4-1 and TRBJ2-3; 7 nucleotides agree with TRBD1. This TCR was sampled from a man aged 25-40 years in good health and CMV-seronegative. Source material: PBMCs. The CDR3: CASSQGQRSTDTQYF. Here the CDR3 DNA reads TGCGCCAGCAGCCAGGGACAGCGTAGCACAGATACGCAGTATTTT.